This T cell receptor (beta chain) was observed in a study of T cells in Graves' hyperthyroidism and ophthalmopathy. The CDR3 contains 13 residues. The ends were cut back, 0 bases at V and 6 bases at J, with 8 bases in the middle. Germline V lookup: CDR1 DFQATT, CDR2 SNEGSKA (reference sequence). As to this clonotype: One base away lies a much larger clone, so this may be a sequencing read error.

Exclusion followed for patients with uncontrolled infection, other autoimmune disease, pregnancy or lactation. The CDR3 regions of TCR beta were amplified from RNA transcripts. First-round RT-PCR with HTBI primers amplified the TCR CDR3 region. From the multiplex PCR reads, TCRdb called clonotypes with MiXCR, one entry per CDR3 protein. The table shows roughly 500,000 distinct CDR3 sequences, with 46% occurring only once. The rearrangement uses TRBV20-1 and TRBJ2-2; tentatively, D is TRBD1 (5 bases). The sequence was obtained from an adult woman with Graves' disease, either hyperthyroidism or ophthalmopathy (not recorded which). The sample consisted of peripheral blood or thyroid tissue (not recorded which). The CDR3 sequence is CSAREGDAGELFF. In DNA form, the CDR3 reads TGCAGTGCTAGAGAAGGGGATGCCGGGGAGCTGTTTTTT.